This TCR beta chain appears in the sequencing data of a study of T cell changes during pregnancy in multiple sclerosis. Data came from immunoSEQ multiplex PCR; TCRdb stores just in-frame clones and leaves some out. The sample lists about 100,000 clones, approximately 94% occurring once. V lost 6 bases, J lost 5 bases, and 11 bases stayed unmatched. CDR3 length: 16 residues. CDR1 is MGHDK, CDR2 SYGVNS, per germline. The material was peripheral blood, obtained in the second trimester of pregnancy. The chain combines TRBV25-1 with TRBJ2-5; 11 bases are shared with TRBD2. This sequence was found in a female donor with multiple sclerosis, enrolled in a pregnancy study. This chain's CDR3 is CASRRDSGGAFETQYF. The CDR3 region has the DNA TGTGCCAGCAGAAGGGATAGCGGGGGGGCCTTTGAGACCCAGTACTTC. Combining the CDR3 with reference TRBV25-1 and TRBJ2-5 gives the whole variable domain EADIYQTPRYLVIGTGKKITLECSQTMGHDKMYWYQQDPGMELHLIHYSYGVNSTEKGDLSSESTVSRIRTEHFPLTLESARPSHTSQYLCASRRDSGGAFETQYFGPGTRLLVL.